This entry lists 18 T cell receptor beta chains sequenced from one sample in a study of lymphopenia after photon versus proton radiotherapy. Libraries were prepared by immunoSEQ multiplex PCR; TCRdb keeps only in-frame clonotypes and omits some of them. The data show about 160,000 clones, with 75% to 90% seen just once and around 4.5% held by the top ten. The sample was peripheral blood, taken from a patient treated with photon-based radiotherapy. Source of these receptors: a man aged 50 to 59 with gastric cancer.

This sequence joins TRBV19 and TRBJ2-7; 11 nucleotides agree with TRBD1. Trimming at V came to 9 bases and at J to 5 bases, leaving 9 bases not matched to a gene. Germline-derived CDR1 and CDR2 are LNHDA and SQIVND (reference sequence). The CDR3 is 14 amino acids. The CDR3 spells CARLTGTGGNEQYF. The CDR3, as DNA: TGTGCCAGACTGACCGGGACAGGGGGTAACGAGCAGTACTTC.

The chain is built from TRBV6-5 and TRBJ1-2, with a possible D match to TRBD1 (6 bases). The V end was cut by 7 bases, the J end by 1 base, with 13 bases between. The germline V gene has CDR1 MNHEY and CDR2 SVGAGI. The CDR3 is made up of 14 amino acids. This CDR3 reads CASKGGAVNYGYTF. The CDR3 DNA reads as TGTGCCAGCAAAGGGGGTGCGGTTAACTATGGCTACACCTTC.

This clone was counted a single time. This rearrangement joins TRBV11-3 to TRBJ2-1; 7 bases align to TRBD2. The CDR3 contains 15 residues. Per germline, CDR1 SGHNT and CDR2 YENEEA. Trimming cost V 3 bases and J 5 bases; bases outside gene matches: 7. The CDR3 is CASSLIGTTDNEQFF. The CDR3 nucleotides read TGTGCCAGCAGCTTGATCGGGACTACTGACAATGAGCAGTTCTTC.

The chain has TRBV28 and TRBJ2-1, with 8 positions matching TRBD2. CDR1 and CDR2 (germline): MDHEN, SYDVKM. V was pared by 6 bases and J by 1 base, with 8 bases of the junction left unmatched. This CDR3 has 16 amino acids. The CDR3 spells CASSPTSGPSYNEQFF. In nucleotides, the CDR3 is TGTGCCAGCAGCCCAACTAGCGGCCCGTCCTACAATGAGCAGTTCTTC.

The chain uses TRBV14 and TRBJ2-1, with 9 positions matching TRBD2. Unmatched junction bases numbered 8, after V lost 0 bases and J lost 8 bases. Germline CDR1 SGHDN, CDR2 FVKESK. The CDR3 loop spans 16 amino acids. CDR3 in amino acids: CASSQERGLALDEQFF. In nucleotides, the CDR3 is TGTGCCAGCAGCCAAGAACGTGGACTAGCGTTGGATGAGCAGTTCTTC.

In its sample, this clone was seen a few times. The rearrangement joins TRBV10-3 to TRBJ1-2; D perhaps matches TRBD1 (5 bases). This CDR3 comprises 13 residues. Germline lookup yields CDR1 ENHRY and CDR2 SYGVKD. V lost 4 bases, J lost 0 bases, and 6 bases lay in between. In nucleotides, the CDR3 is TGTGCCATCAGTGCAGGGACTAACTATGGCTACACCTTC. Amino acid sequence: CAISAGTNYGYTF.

The rearrangement links TRBV4-2 to TRBJ2-7, with TRBD1 identical over 8 bases. From germline, CDR1 is LGHNA and CDR2 YNFKEQ. The CDR3 spans 14 residues. V lost 1 base, J lost 7 bases, and 6 bases stayed unmatched. CDR3 bases: TGTGCCAGCAGCCAAGCAGGGACAGGTGGGGAGCAGTACTTC. Residues: CASSQAGTGGEQYF.

The chain joins TRBV4-1 to TRBJ2-1; tentative D call: TRBD2 (7 bases). Germline CDR1 MGHRA, CDR2 YSYEKL. V gave up 6 bases and J gave up 0 bases, with 18 bases separating them. The CDR3 consists of 17 residues. CDR3 nucleotides: TGCGCCAGCAGGAGCGATAGGGGGGGGAGCTCCTACAATGAGCAGTTCTTC. It specifies CASRSDRGGSSYNEQFF.

The chain links TRBV7-2 to TRBJ1-5; D uncertain. This CDR3 has 14 amino acids. Trimming stripped 3 bases from V and 7 bases from J, with 13 bases between. In germline, CDR1 is SGHTA, CDR2 FQGNSA. For the CDR3, the DNA is TGTGCCAGCAGCTTTAATCCTACCGGGCAGCCCCAGCATTTT. Translation gives CASSFNPTGQPQHF.

The chain is built from TRBV29-1 and TRBJ1-1, with D possibly TRBD1 on 6 matching bases. This CDR3 has 13 residues. With 4 bases removed from V and 4 bases from J, the gap between germline ends came to 13 bases. CDR1 and CDR2 from the germline V gene are SQVTM and ANQGSEA. For the CDR3, the DNA is TGCAGCGTTGCATCGGTGGACAGCACTGAAGCTTTCTTT. It encodes CSVASVDSTEAFF.

This chain connects TRBV7-2 to TRBJ2-7; 8 bases match TRBD2. This CDR3 contains 15 residues. Germline trimming cut 5 bases from V and 4 bases from J; bases unmatched to any gene: 10. CDR1 is SGHTA, CDR2 FQGNSA, per germline. DNA of the CDR3: TGTGCCAGCAGCCCCCCCGGGGGGGAGGGGTACGAGCAGTACTTC. It yields the protein CASSPPGGEGYEQYF.

This rearrangement joins TRBV6-1 to TRBJ1-2; D is perhaps TRBD1 (5 bases). With 8 bases removed from V and 3 bases from J, the gap between germline ends came to 13 bases. Germline assignment: CDR1 MNHNS and CDR2 SASEGT. The CDR3 contains 13 residues. DNA for the CDR3: TGTGCCAGCGGCGGGACGTCAGACTATGGCTACACCTTC. Translating it yields CASGGTSDYGYTF.

This clone was observed a single time. The chain links TRBV29-1 to TRBJ1-2, with D unclear. Deletions cut 0 bases from V and 11 bases from J, with 7 bases between. Germline loops: CDR1 SQVTM, CDR2 ANQGSEA. There are 10 residues in the CDR3. CDR3 DNA sequence: TGCAGCGTTGAAGAAGGAAGGTACACCTTC. This gives the protein CSVEEGRYTF. The full variable domain, rest sourced from reference TRBV29-1 and TRBJ1-2, is SAVISQKPSRDICQRGTSLTIQCQVDSQVTMMFWYRQQPGQSLTLIATANQGSEATYESGFVIDKFPISRPNLTFSTLTVSNMSPEDSSIYLCSVEEGRYTFGSGTRLTVV.

V gene TRBV4-3 combines with J gene TRBJ2-1; 12 nucleotides agree with TRBD2. The V gene's germline CDR1 is LGHNA and CDR2 YSLEER. This CDR3 is built from 17 residues. V was clipped by 1 base and J by 5 bases; unmatched bases: 6. The CDR3 reads CASSQGSSGRADNEQFF. The CDR3 nucleotides are TGCGCCAGCAGCCAAGGATCTAGCGGGAGGGCCGACAATGAGCAGTTCTTC.

The chain carries TRBV30 and TRBJ2-7; 9 bases are shared with TRBD1. Germline V lookup: CDR1 GTSNPN, CDR2 SVGIG (reference sequence). The V and J ends lost 1 base and 7 bases, in that order; junction bases with no gene match: 8. The length of the CDR3 is 14 residues. In DNA form, the CDR3 reads TGTGCCTGGAGTGAGGACAGGGGCTTTGGGGAGCAGTACTTC. Residues: CAWSEDRGFGEQYF.

The J gene is TRBJ1-4, the V gene TRBV28; unclear D gene. The V and J ends lost 6 bases and 8 bases respectively, with 10 bases between them. CDR1 is MDHEN, CDR2 SYDVKM, per germline. CDR3 length: 12 amino acids. The CDR3 reads CASSSGLEKLFF. CDR3 nucleotides: TGTGCCAGCAGCTCCGGCCTAGAAAAACTGTTTTTT.

The V gene is TRBV5-1, the J gene TRBJ1-4; D is unresolved. CDR1 SGHRS and CDR2 YFSETQ come from the germline V gene. The CDR3 extends over 14 amino acids. V gave up 4 bases and J gave up 0 bases, with 7 bases separating them. CDR3 DNA sequence: TGCGCCAGCAGCCTCACCTCAACTAATGAAAAACTGTTTTTT. Its translation is CASSLTSTNEKLFF.

The chain couples TRBV27 to TRBJ1-5; D is uncertain. CDR1 is MNHEY and CDR2 is SMNVEV in the germline V gene (reference sequence). Trimming shortened V by 5 bases and J by 7 bases, and 9 bases separated the two germline ends. The CDR3 covers 12 residues. The CDR3 region has the DNA TGTGCCAGCAGTCCCGCGGGGCAGCCCCAGCATTTT. Its protein product is CASSPAGQPQHF.